This paragraph reports one T cell receptor beta chain. The antigen remains unidentified. The sample holds other DNA sequences that translate to the same CDR3. The sample originates from a study of cytomegalovirus exposure and HLA in healthy donors. Findings and limits, study-wide: Most TCR sequences showed up rarely, but some public TCRs showed up in many donors. The likely origin of a cluster of highly shared sequence variants was a sequencing artifact. Information on immune exposure was restricted to one variable (CMV serostatus). In a later analysis, specific HLA alleles were associated with around 17,000 TCR beta sequences at a 0.05 false discovery rate.

In the PCR, 60 Vbeta and 13 Jbeta primers were used. TCRdb's table, derived via immunoSEQ multiplex PCR, lists solely in-frame clones and lacks some. This sample has over 100,000 clones, with 73% found just once. This CDR3 spans 15 amino acids. Germline V gene data show CDR1 as SGHRS and CDR2 as YFSETQ. V was shortened by 0 bases and J by 5 bases, with 14 bases between the two germline ends. The material sequenced was PBMCs. The J gene is TRBJ1-1, the V gene TRBV5-1, with D maybe TRBD1 (5 bases). The receptor's source is a woman in her thirties or forties in good health and CMV-seropositive. The CDR3 nucleotides are TGCGCCAGCAGCTTGGAGGGGCAGGGAAGAACTGAAGCTTTCTTT. It specifies CASSLEGQGRTEAFF.